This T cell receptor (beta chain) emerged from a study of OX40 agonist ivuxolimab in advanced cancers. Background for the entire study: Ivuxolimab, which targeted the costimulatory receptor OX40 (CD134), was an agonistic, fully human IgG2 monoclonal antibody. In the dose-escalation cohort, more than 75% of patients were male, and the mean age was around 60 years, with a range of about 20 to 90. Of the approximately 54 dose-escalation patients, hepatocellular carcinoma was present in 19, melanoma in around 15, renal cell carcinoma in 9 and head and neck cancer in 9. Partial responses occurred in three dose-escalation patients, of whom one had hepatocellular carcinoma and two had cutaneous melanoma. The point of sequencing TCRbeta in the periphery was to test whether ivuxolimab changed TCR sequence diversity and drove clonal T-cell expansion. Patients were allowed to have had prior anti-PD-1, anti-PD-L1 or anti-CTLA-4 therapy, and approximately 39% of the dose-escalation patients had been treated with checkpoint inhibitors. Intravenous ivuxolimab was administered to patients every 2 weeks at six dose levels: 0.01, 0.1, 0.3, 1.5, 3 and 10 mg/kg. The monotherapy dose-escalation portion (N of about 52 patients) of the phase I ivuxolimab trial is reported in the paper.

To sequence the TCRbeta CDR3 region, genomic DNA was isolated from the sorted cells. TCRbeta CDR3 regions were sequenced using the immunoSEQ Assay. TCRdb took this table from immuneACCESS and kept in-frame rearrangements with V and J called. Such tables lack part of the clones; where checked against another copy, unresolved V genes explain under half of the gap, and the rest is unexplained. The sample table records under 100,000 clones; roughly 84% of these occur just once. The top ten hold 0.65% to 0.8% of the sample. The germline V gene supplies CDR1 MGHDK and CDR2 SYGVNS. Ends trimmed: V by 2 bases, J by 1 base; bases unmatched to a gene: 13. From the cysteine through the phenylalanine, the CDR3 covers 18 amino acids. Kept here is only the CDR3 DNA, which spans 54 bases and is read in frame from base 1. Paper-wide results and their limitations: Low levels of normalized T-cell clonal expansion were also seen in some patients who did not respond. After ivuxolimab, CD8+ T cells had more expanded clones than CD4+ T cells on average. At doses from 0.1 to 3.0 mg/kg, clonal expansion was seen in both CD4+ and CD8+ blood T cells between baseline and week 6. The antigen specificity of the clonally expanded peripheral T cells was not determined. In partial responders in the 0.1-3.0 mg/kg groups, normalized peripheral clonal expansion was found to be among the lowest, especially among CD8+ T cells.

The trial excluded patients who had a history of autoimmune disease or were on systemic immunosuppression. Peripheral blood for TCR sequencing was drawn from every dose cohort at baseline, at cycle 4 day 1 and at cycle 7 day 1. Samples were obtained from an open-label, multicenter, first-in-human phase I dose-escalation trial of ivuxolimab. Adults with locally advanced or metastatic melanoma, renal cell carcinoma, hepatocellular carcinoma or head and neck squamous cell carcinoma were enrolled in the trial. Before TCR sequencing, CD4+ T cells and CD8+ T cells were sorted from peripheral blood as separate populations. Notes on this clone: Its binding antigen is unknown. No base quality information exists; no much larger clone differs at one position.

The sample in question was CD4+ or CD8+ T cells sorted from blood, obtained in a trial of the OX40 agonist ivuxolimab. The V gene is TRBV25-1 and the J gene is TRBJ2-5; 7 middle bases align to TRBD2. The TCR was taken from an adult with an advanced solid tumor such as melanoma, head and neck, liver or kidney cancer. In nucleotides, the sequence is TGTGCCAGCAGTGAACAAATCGGGAGAACGGGGGGCCAAGAGACCCAGTACTTC. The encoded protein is CASSEQIGRTGGQETQYF.